These 11 T cell receptor beta chains came from one sample sequenced in a study of cytomegalovirus exposure and HLA in healthy donors. The PCR was carried out with 60 Vbeta primers and 13 Jbeta primers. Libraries were prepared by immunoSEQ multiplex PCR; TCRdb keeps only in-frame clonotypes and omits some of them. The table has 150,000 to 200,000 clones, just under 80% seen once; the top ten hold 6%. Source material: PBMCs. These receptors originate from a woman under 40 in good health and CMV-seropositive.

V usage is TRBV19 and J usage is TRBJ1-1, with TRBD1 identical over 7 bases. The germline CDR1 and CDR2 sequences are LNHDA and SQIVND (reference sequence). The CDR3 runs to 14 residues. V trimming: 3 bases; J trimming: 5 bases; junction bases outside the gene matches: 6. CDR3 sequence reads: CASSIRSGGTEAFF. CDR3 sequence (DNA): TGTGCCAGTAGTATCCGATCAGGGGGAACTGAAGCTTTCTTT. The entire variable domain, with the rest obtained from reference TRBV19 and TRBJ1-1, is as follows: DGGITQSPKYLFRKEGQNVTLSCEQNLNHDAMYWYRQDPGQGLRLIYYSQIVNDFQKGDIAEGYSVSREKKESFPLTVTSAQKNPTAFYLCASSIRSGGTEAFFGQGTRLTVV.

The chain is built from TRBV21-1 and TRBJ2-3; the tabulated D call, TRBD2, remains unverified against the DNA. TRBV21-1 is shown as a pseudogene. This CDR3 comprises 19 residues. The CDR3 nucleotides read TGTGCCAGCAGCCCCGAGCGGAGTCTACAACCCTTGGGCACAGATACGCAGTATTTT. Encoded protein: CASSPERSLQPLGTDTQYF.

The chain links TRBV25-1 to TRBJ2-2; possible D gene TRBD2, 6 bases. Trimming removed 1 base from V and 6 bases from J, with 12 bases in between. CDR3 size: 15 residues. The germline V gene encodes CDR1 MGHDK and CDR2 SYGVNS. The CDR3 coding sequence is TGTGCCAGCAGTGAATGGGGGGATGGGGCCGGGGAGCTGTTTTTT. It translates to CASSEWGDGAGELFF.

The CDR3 sequence: CASSSQGGAQETQYF. CDR3 DNA sequence: TGTGCCAGCAGCTCTCAAGGCGGGGCGCAAGAGACCCAGTACTTC. The chain links TRBV7-9 to TRBJ2-5; D may be TRBD2 (6 bases). Trimming pared 4 bases from V and 2 bases from J, leaving 14 bases between. Germline assignment: CDR1 SEHNR and CDR2 FQNEAQ (reference sequence). CDR3 length: 15 amino acids.

The chain joins TRBV27 to TRBJ2-1, with a weak D call TRBD2 (7 bases). The length of the CDR3 is 15 residues. Trimming took off 6 bases at V and 4 bases at J, with 16 bases between the two ends. Per germline, CDR1 MNHEY and CDR2 SMNVEV (reference sequence). The CDR3 coding sequence is TGTGCCAGCAGGAGGGGGGGGAGTGATTACAATGAGCAGTTCTTC. It is translated as CASRRGGSDYNEQFF.

The rearrangement joins TRBV7-9 to TRBJ2-1; 7 bases line up with TRBD2. The CDR3 consists of 12 residues. CDR1 and CDR2 (germline): SEHNR, FQNEAQ (reference sequence). Trimming at V came to 11 bases and at J to 4 bases, leaving 5 bases not matched to a gene. For the CDR3, the DNA is TGTGCCGCGGGACTACCATACAATGAGCAGTTCTTC. Translating gives CAAGLPYNEQFF. The full variable domain, completed using reference TRBV7-9 and TRBJ2-1, is DTGVSQNPRHKITKRGQNVTFRCDPISEHNRLYWYRQTLGQGPEFLTYFQNEAQLEKSRLLSDRFSAERPKGSFSTLEIQRTEQGDSAMYLCAAGLPYNEQFFGPGTRLTVL.

The chain combines TRBV13 with TRBJ2-7; possibly TRBD1 for D (5 bases). Trimming shortened V by 8 bases and J by 2 bases, and 13 bases separated the two germline ends. The CDR3 runs to 13 residues. From germline, CDR1 is PRHDT and CDR2 FYEKMQ (reference sequence). CDR3 amino acids: CASGPTATYEQYF. The CDR3 nucleotides read TGTGCCAGCGGCCCGACAGCTACCTACGAGCAGTACTTC.

The rearrangement links TRBV13 to TRBJ1-2; D might be TRBD1 (5 bases). CDR1 PRHDT and CDR2 FYEKMQ come from the germline V gene (reference sequence). V lost 5 bases to trimming and J lost 5 bases, with 27 bases between them. The CDR3 is 18 residues long. CDR3 in DNA: TGTGCCAGCAGCACCCGTACCTTCGCAACAGGAAGGACATATGGCTACACCTTC. Translating it yields CASSTRTFATGRTYGYTF.

The V and J genes are TRBV7-2 and TRBJ2-5, with 8 bases aligning to TRBD1. The junction had 8 bases not matched to a gene; V was cut back by 1 base and J by 1 base. Germline V gene sequence: CDR1 SGHTA, CDR2 FQGNSA. The CDR3 covers 17 residues. The CDR3 loop reads CASSLGRGTGVQETQYF. Written as DNA, the CDR3 is TGTGCCAGCAGCTTAGGTCGGGGGACAGGAGTCCAAGAGACCCAGTACTTC.

The rearrangement links TRBV5-1 to TRBJ2-7; 12 bases align to TRBD1. From germline, CDR1 is SGHRS and CDR2 YFSETQ. This CDR3 has 16 residues. V was clipped by 0 bases and J by 3 bases; unmatched bases: 4. The CDR3 coding sequence is TGCGCCAGCAGCTTGGACGGGACAGGGGGCCACTACGAGCAGTACTTC. Protein sequence: CASSLDGTGGHYEQYF.

The chain has TRBV7-9 and TRBJ1-6, with D tentatively TRBD1 (5 bases). The V gene's germline CDR1 is SEHNR and CDR2 FQNEAQ (reference sequence). This CDR3 contains 14 residues. V lost 6 bases and J lost 7, with 13 bases in between. This chain's CDR3 is CASRPDILNSPLHF. The CDR3 nucleotides are TGTGCCAGCAGACCGGACATCTTGAATTCACCCCTCCACTTT.